These T cell receptor beta chains were read from a single sample in a study of blood T cell repertoires in COVID-19. Sequencing used immunoSEQ multiplex PCR; TCRdb keeps in-frame clones, though not all of them. Of approximately 14,000 clones in the sample, 65% to 85% were seen once. Material: peripheral blood. Receptors were obtained from a human donor in a cohort sampled during active COVID-19. Each CDR3 is given with its conserved first and last residue. The D gene is left open where the match is weak. For some rows the clone size is stated as once, few or many, or as a class when expanded; others skip it.

TRBV6-5	TRBD1	TRBJ2-7	NA	CASSTRQGLHEQYF	TGTGCCAGCAGTACCCGACAGGGCTTACACGAGCAGTACTTC
TRBV6-5	TRBD2	TRBJ2-5	NA	CASSFITSGPQETQYF	TGTGCCAGCAGTTTTATCACTAGCGGACCGCAAGAGACCCAGTACTTC
TRBV30	TRBD1	TRBJ1-1	NA	CAWGGQTNTEAFF	TGTGCCTGGGGGGGACAGACGAACACTGAAGCTTTCTTT
TRBV29-1	NA	TRBJ1-1	NA	CSAEGWRGDYLNTEAFF	TGCAGCGCCGAGGGGTGGAGGGGCGATTACTTGAACACTGAAGCTTTCTTT
TRBV5-8	NA	TRBJ2-7	NA	CASSYKRSGAYEQYF	TGTGCCAGCAGCTATAAAAGGTCAGGGGCCTACGAGCAGTACTTC
TRBV2	NA	TRBJ1-2	few	CASSEGGDYGYTF	TGTGCCAGCAGTGAAGGGGGGGACTATGGCTACACCTTC
TRBV21-1	NA	TRBJ2-1	NA	CASSKVNRGPRGPYNEQFF	TGTGCCAGCAGCAAAGTTAACAGGGGGCCTCGAGGGCCCTACAATGAGCAGTTCTTC
TRBV24-1	TRBD1	TRBJ2-3	NA	CATSDPTGADTQYF	TGTGCCACCAGTGATCCCACAGGGGCAGATACGCAGTATTTT
TRBV21-1	NA	TRBJ2-1	few	CASSPTGEEAYNEQFF	TGTGCCAGCAGCCCCACGGGGGAAGAGGCCTACAATGAGCAGTTCTTC
TRBV12-5	NA	TRBJ2-3	NA	CASGLVREQYF	TGTGCTAGTGGTTTGGTCCGAGAGCAGTATTTT
TRBV6-5	TRBD1	TRBJ1-2	NA	CASSLSRGLGNGYTF	TGTGCCAGCAGCCTATCTAGGGGGCTAGGAAATGGCTACACCTTC
TRBV7-2	NA	TRBJ2-1	NA	CASSTRAGIEQFF	TGTGCCAGCAGCACCCGCGCAGGGATTGAGCAGTTCTTC
TRBV7-6	TRBD1	TRBJ2-5	NA	CASSLGTGVQETQYF	TGTGCCAGCAGCTTAGGGACAGGGGTCCAAGAGACCCAGTACTTC
TRBV19	NA	TRBJ1-2	NA	CASTEAWGGPGYTF	TGTGCCAGTACCGAGGCATGGGGGGGCCCTGGCTACACCTTC
TRBV12-3/TRBV12-4	NA	TRBJ2-1	NA	CASSFGGGGEQFF	TGTGCCAGCAGTTTCGGTGGGGGCGGTGAGCAGTTCTTC
TRBV6-5	NA	TRBJ1-6	NA	CASSPQGFGSPLHF	TGTGCCAGCAGCCCACAGGGATTTGGGTCACCCCTCCACTTT
TRBV12-5	NA	TRBJ2-2	NA	CASGLAAQGLRTGELFF	TGTGCTAGTGGTTTGGCGGCCCAGGGGCTCCGCACCGGGGAGCTGTTTTTT
TRBV9	NA	TRBJ2-5	NA	CASSVSPEQETQYF	TGTGCCAGCAGCGTAAGTCCAGAACAAGAGACCCAGTACTTC
TRBV7-6	TRBD2	TRBJ2-1	once	CASSLALAGANEQFF	TGTGCCAGCAGCTTAGCTCTAGCGGGAGCCAATGAGCAGTTCTTC
TRBV5-1	TRBD2	TRBJ2-5	once	CASSLWGGTQETQYF	TGCGCCAGCAGCTTGTGGGGGGGAACTCAAGAGACCCAGTACTTC
TRBV7-2	NA	TRBJ2-2	few	CASSLASSRVRGGTGELFF	TGTGCCAGCAGCTTAGCCTCATCCCGGGTCCGCGGTGGCACCGGGGAGCTGTTTTTT
TRBV7-9	TRBD1	TRBJ2-7	NA	CASSPGTGGVYEQYF	TGTGCCAGCAGCCCCGGGACAGGGGGTGTATACGAGCAGTACTTC
TRBV27	TRBD2	TRBJ2-2	NA	CASSLFLGGGPRGTGELFF	TGTGCCAGCAGTTTATTCCTCGGCGGGGGGCCGCGAGGCACCGGGGAGCTGTTTTTT
TRBV27	TRBD2	TRBJ2-1	NA	CASSLTSGGDYNEQFF	TGTGCCAGCAGTTTGACCAGCGGGGGGGACTACAATGAGCAGTTCTTC
TRBV18	NA	TRBJ1-3	NA	CASSPEAGNTIYF	TGTGCCAGCTCACCCGAGGCTGGAAACACCATATATTTT
TRBV5-1	NA	TRBJ1-6	NA	CASSLGQYNSPLHF	TGCGCCAGCAGCTTGGGTCAGTATAATTCACCCCTCCACTTT
TRBV5-1	NA	TRBJ2-3	NA	CASSLLLGTDTQYF	TGCGCCAGCAGCTTGTTACTGGGCACAGATACGCAGTATTTT
TRBV6-5	TRBD1	TRBJ2-1	NA	CASDRGNEQFF	TGTGCCAGCGACAGGGGTAATGAGCAGTTCTTC
TRBV4-1	NA	TRBJ1-5	medium-sized	CASSQERGGNQPQHF	TGCGCCAGCAGCCAAGAACGGGGTGGCAATCAGCCCCAGCATTTT
TRBV12-3/TRBV12-4	NA	TRBJ2-7	NA	CASRGRGYEQYF	TGTGCCAGCAGAGGTAGGGGTTACGAGCAGTACTTC
TRBV11-3	TRBD2	TRBJ2-7	NA	CASSPIHARTSAPYEQYF	TGTGCCAGCAGCCCCATTCATGCGAGGACTAGCGCCCCCTACGAGCAGTACTTC
TRBV7-9	TRBD2	TRBJ2-7	NA	CASSAFGTSISYEQYF	TGTGCCAGCAGCGCGTTCGGGACTAGTATTTCCTACGAGCAGTACTTC
TRBV9	NA	TRBJ2-1	NA	CASSVDSGGTGNEQFF	TGTGCCAGCAGCGTAGATTCAGGCGGGACTGGCAATGAGCAGTTCTTC
TRBV11-2	NA	TRBJ2-7	NA	CASSRLVAEQYF	TGTGCCAGCAGTCGACTAGTTGCCGAGCAGTACTTC
TRBV7-3	NA	TRBJ2-1	large	CASSLGGAVDEQFF	TGTGCCAGCAGCTTAGGGGGGGCGGTCGATGAGCAGTTCTTC
TRBV15	NA	TRBJ1-1	once	CATPCGEVLTEAFF	TGTGCCACCCCCTGCGGGGAGGTTTTGACTGAAGCTTTCTTT
TRBV2	NA	TRBJ1-3	NA	CASSPRGGPGNTIYF	TGTGCCAGCAGTCCACGCGGGGGACCTGGAAACACCATATATTTT
TRBV24-1	NA	TRBJ1-5	NA	CATSDRGDQPQHF	TGTGCCACCAGTGACCGGGGTGATCAGCCCCAGCATTTT
TRBV7-2	NA	TRBJ1-2	NA	CASSDVSGAYYGYTF	TGTGCCAGCAGCGACGTATCAGGGGCTTACTATGGCTACACCTTC
TRBV5-6	NA	TRBJ2-7	NA	CASSKGTSYEQYF	TGTGCCAGCAGCAAGGGGACTTCCTACGAGCAGTACTTC
TRBV3-1/TRBV3-2	TRBD2	TRBJ2-5	once	CASSRTSEETQYF	TGTGCCAGCAGCCGGACTAGCGAAGAGACCCAGTACTTC
TRBV19	NA	TRBJ1-5	once	CATGGSGRINQPQHF	TGTGCCACCGGAGGGTCCGGCCGAATCAATCAGCCCCAGCATTTT
TRBV14	TRBD1	TRBJ2-7	once	CASSQDLGRGTYF	TGTGCCAGCAGCCAAGATTTGGGCAGGGGGACGTACTTC
TRBV19	TRBD1	TRBJ1-6	NA	CASSEGTVGNSPLHF	TGTGCCAGTAGCGAGGGGACAGTTGGTAATTCACCCCTCCACTTT
TRBV19	TRBD2	TRBJ2-3	NA	CASSRLAGVGDTQYF	TGTGCCAGTAGTCGACTAGCGGGAGTGGGGGATACGCAGTATTTT
TRBV11-3	TRBD1	TRBJ2-3	NA	CASSLRTGSGTDTQYF	TGTGCCAGCAGCTTACGGACAGGGTCGGGCACAGATACGCAGTATTTT
TRBV28	NA	TRBJ1-2	NA	CASSQPGQYYGYTF	TGTGCCAGCAGCCAACCCGGACAGTACTATGGCTACACCTTC
TRBV18	NA	TRBJ1-5	NA	CASSLTPGSNQPQHF	TGTGCCAGCTCCCTCACCCCAGGTAGCAATCAGCCCCAGCATTTT
TRBV2	NA	TRBJ2-3	NA	CASSDNGDTQYF	TGTGCCAGCTCAGACAATGGGGATACGCAGTATTTT
TRBV5-6	TRBD1	TRBJ2-3	NA	CASTKDRGDTQYF	TGTGCCAGCACCAAGGACAGGGGAGATACGCAGTATTTT
TRBV9	NA	TRBJ1-3	NA	CASSAQVLNSGNTIYF	TGTGCCAGCAGCGCACAGGTATTGAATTCTGGAAACACCATATATTTT
TRBV7-9	NA	TRBJ2-5	NA	CASVRGGTETQYF	TGTGCCAGCGTTCGTGGCGGGACCGAGACCCAGTACTTC
TRBV9	TRBD2	TRBJ2-2	NA	CASSEPRGLVDTGELFF	TGTGCCAGCAGCGAACCGCGGGGGTTAGTGGACACCGGGGAGCTGTTTTTT
TRBV6-1	NA	TRBJ1-2	NA	CASSEMNGAMGYTF	TGTGCCAGCAGTGAAATGAATGGGGCTATGGGCTACACCTTC
TRBV9	TRBD1	TRBJ1-2	NA	CASSVGQGVGYTF	TGTGCCAGCAGCGTAGGACAGGGAGTTGGCTACACCTTC
TRBV6-2/TRBV6-3	NA	TRBJ1-1	NA	CASSYDGVGGTEAFF	TGTGCCAGCAGTTACGATGGGGTCGGGGGCACTGAAGCTTTCTTT
TRBV15	NA	TRBJ2-7	NA	CATSRDRRGYEQYF	TGTGCCACCAGCAGAGACCGCCGCGGATACGAGCAGTACTTC